This paragraph reports one TCR beta chain. The repertoire was sequenced with immunoSEQ multiplex PCR; TCRdb's copy has only in-frame clones and lacks some. The sample contains 250,000 to 350,000 clones, roughly 89% of which appear only once. The CDR3 loop spans 14 amino acids. V was clipped by 4 bases and J by 1 base, with 11 bases between them. The germline CDR1 and CDR2 sequences are SGHRS and YFSETQ. The data derive from a study of blood T cell repertoires in COVID-19. Across the whole study: Researchers got acute and convalescent COVID-19 samples from the United States, Italy and Spain.

The receptor was derived from a woman between 18 and 29 years old who had recovered from COVID-19. Source material: PBMCs or T cells enriched from blood (not recorded which). J is TRBJ1-1 and V is TRBV5-1, with a tentative D call TRBD1 (5 bases). CDR3 in DNA: TGCGCCAGCAGCCCACAGGCCGCGAACACTGAAGCTTTCTTT. Translation gives CASSPQAANTEAFF.